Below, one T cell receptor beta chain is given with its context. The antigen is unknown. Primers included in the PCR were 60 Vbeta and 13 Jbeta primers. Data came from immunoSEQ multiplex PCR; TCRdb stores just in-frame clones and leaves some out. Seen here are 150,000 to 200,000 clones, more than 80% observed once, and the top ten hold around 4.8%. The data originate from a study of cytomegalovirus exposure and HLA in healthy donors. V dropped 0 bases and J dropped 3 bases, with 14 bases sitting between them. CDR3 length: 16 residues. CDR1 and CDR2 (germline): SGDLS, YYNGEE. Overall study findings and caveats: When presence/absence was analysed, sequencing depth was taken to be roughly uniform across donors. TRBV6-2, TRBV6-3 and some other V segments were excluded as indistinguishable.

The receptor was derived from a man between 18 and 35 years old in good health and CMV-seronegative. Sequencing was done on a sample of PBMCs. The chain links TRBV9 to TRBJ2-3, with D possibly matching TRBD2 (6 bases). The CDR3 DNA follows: TGTGCCAGCAGCGTAGGGTCTAGCGTGGGGACAGATACGCAGTATTTT. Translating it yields CASSVGSSVGTDTQYF.